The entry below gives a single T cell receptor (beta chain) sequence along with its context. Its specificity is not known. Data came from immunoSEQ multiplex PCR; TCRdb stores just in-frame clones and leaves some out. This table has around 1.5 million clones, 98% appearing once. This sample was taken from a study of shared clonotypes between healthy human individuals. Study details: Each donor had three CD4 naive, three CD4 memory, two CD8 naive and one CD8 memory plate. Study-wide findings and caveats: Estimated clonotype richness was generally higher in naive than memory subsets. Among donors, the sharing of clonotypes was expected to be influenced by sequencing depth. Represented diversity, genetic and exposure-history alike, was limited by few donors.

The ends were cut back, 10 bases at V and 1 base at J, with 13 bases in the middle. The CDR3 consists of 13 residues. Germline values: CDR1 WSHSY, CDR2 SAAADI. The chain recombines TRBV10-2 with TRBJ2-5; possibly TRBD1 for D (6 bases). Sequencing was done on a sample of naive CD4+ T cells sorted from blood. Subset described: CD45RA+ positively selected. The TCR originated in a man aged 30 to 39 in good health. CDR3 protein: CATSGQSQETQYF. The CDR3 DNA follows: TGCGCCACCTCCGGACAGTCCCAAGAGACCCAGTACTTC.